Described below is a single T cell receptor (beta chain) sequence and its context. Second-dose intervals near 4 or 12 weeks were combined. These data come from a study of T cell responses to AZD1222 COVID-19 vaccine. Using immunoSEQ multiplex PCR, the repertoire was profiled, and TCRdb retains in-frame clones only, with some absent. Counted here are some 110,000 clones, roughly nine tenths occurring once; the ten biggest clones make up about 40%. Here the sequenced sample was peripheral blood, taken 28 days after the second AZD1222 dose. The receptor was isolated from an adult who received the AZD1222 COVID-19 vaccine.

CDR3 amino acids: CASLRQIQETQYF. The CDR3 nucleotides are TGTGCCAGCCTTAGGCAGATTCAAGAGACCCAGTACTTC. This chain joins TRBV2 and TRBJ2-5; no clear D gene. Deletions cut 8 bases from V and 2 bases from J, with 12 bases between. The germline V gene encodes CDR1 SNHLY and CDR2 FYNNEI. The CDR3 loop spans 13 amino acids.